This T cell receptor beta chain was documented in a study of T cells in Graves' hyperthyroidism and ophthalmopathy. The CDR3 is made up of 15 amino acids. The ends lost 5 bases at V and 3 bases at J; junction bases unmatched: 7. The germline CDR1 and CDR2 sequences are MNHNS and SASEGT. Many counts were recorded for this clonotype. No antigen is known for it. Ophthalmopathy cases met thresholds of Clinical Activity Score at least 3, NOSPECS grade at least 4 and duration under 3 months. Study-wide results and caveats: For ophthalmopathy, model prediction preceded onset by a median about 6 months.

Regions amplified from RNA transcripts were the TCR beta CDR3 regions. HTBI primers were employed in a first-round RT-PCR of the TCR CDR3. TCRdb used MiXCR to reprocess the multiplex PCR reads, holding one entry per CDR3 protein. This sample has around 620,000 distinct CDR3 sequences, with approximately 15% found just once. This receptor was taken from a woman in her late teens or twenties with Graves' ophthalmopathy. Sample: blood. This chain joins TRBV6-1 and TRBJ1-1; 9 bases line up with TRBD1. The CDR3 DNA follows: TGTGCCAGCAGTTATTTGGGACAGGGAGACACTGAAGCTTTCTTT. Amino acid sequence: CASSYLGQGDTEAFF.